The TCR beta chain described here comes from a study of cytomegalovirus exposure and HLA in healthy donors. The wider study: In a later analysis, the approximately 120 validation repertoires were reported to have used the same platform as the 650 to 800 first-cohort repertoires.

This CDR3 comprises 14 residues. V was pared by 4 bases and J by 2 bases, with 11 bases between. Per the germline V gene, CDR1 is KGHSH and CDR2 is LQKENI. Study-level findings and limits: Reports indicated that the classifier achieved high specificity and sensitivity in diagnosing cytomegalovirus status. TCR beta chains numbering more than 150 were designated cytomegalovirus-associated.

Assay used: immunoSEQ multiplex PCR; TCRdb lists only in-frame clones, some missing. This table has roughly 120,000 clones, 88% appearing once. Remarks on this clone: Its specificity is not known.

The sample taken for sequencing was PBMCs. The chain couples TRBV18 to TRBJ1-2, with a weak D call TRBD1 (6 bases). The receptor's source is a woman aged 18-35 years in good health and CMV-seropositive. CDR3 protein: CASSQGDINYGYTF. CDR3 nucleotide sequence: TGTGCCAGCTCACAAGGGGACATCAACTATGGCTACACCTTC.